This TCR beta chain was captured in a study of T-cell reconstitution after alpha-beta-depleted transplantation in children listed by TCRdb under 2016. Context from the whole study: T-cell immune reconstitution after TCRalphabeta/CD19-depleted allogeneic hematopoietic cell transplantation in children was quantitatively tracked in the study by means of TCR repertoire profiling. Study-wide conclusions, independent of this receptor: In some patients, the high TCRbeta diversity seen at day 60 was put down to recipient T cells and intrathymic progenitors that had survived conditioning. About two months after transplant, the apparently early recovery of alphabetaT-cell counts reportedly depended on just several hundred clones that had expanded rapidly and came from non-depleted graft cells. The frequencies of hyperexpanded clones fell over the following months, and after one year, T-cell counts and TCRbeta diversity were mostly attributed to newly produced T cells.

Preparation of the library involved PCR. The data were produced on an Illumina HiSeq 2500. To normalize quantification of the TCRbeta repertoire, the TCR libraries were built with molecular barcoding that relied on unique molecular identifiers. TCRdb took the public reads, trimmed them with fastp at Q25, ran MiXCR for clone calling and kept in-frame beta chains. Entries that share a CDR3 protein sequence are merged under the most common genes and DNA. The sample table shows about 830,000 distinct CDR3 sequences, and approximately 15% are seen once. The ten largest make up 5% of the sample. Interpreted using the paper, the treatment or condition label stands for: allogeneic hematopoietic cell transplantation with graft depleted of TCRalphabeta T cells and CD19 B cells. The children who served as transplant recipients had been given grafts of TCRalphabeta/CD19-depleted allogeneic hematopoietic cells.

In the germline V gene, CDR1 corresponds to SGDLS and CDR2 to YYNGEE. The cysteine opens and the phenylalanine closes a CDR3 of 14 amino acids. Kept here is only the CDR3 DNA, which spans 42 bases and is read in frame from base 1. The V and J ends are trimmed by 3 bases and 3 bases, leaving 13 bases between them. The sample holds a few counts of this clonotype. It lacks a known antigen. No base-level quality is on record; no much larger clone is a single base apart. Here the sequenced sample was PBMCs, mostly from graft donor cells, taken 360 days after TCRalphabeta/CD19-depleted stem cell transplant. The chain employs TRBV9 and TRBJ2-7; the D gene is possibly TRBD1 or TRBD2, with 5 bases matching each. This TCR was recovered from a male patient younger than 18 who had a stem cell transplant for acute lymphoblastic leukemia, so the T cells may come from the graft donor. The CDR3 protein is CASSARGPGYEQYF. Read as DNA, the sequence is TGTGCCAGCAGCGCTCGGGGCCCCGGCTACGAGCAGTACTTC. Reference TRBV9 and TRBJ2-7 genes cover what lies past the CDR3, so the full variable domain is DSGVTQTPKHLITATGQRVTLRCSPRSGDLSVYWYQQSLDQGLQFLIQYYNGEERAKGNILERFSAQQFPDLHSELNLSSLELGDSALYFCASSARGPGYEQYFGPGTRLTVT.